This TCR beta chain was sequenced for a study of T cell repertoires in cytomegalovirus infection. As for the study in general: Indicated by public TCR beta signatures were CMV infection and matching HLA type. Overall study results and limits: HLA-C-restricted CMV-specific TCR beta clonotypes were dominant in the ex vivo response. Accumulated public TCR beta family frequency recognized individuals carrying CMV together with the relevant HLA.

This clonotype showed up many times. The antigen remains unidentified. TCRdb reanalysed the reads using MiXCR and keeps one entry per CDR3 protein. The sample lists under 150,000 distinct CDR3 sequences, roughly 9% occurring once. Sequencing used PBMCs. This receptor was taken from a human donor in good health (CMV status not recorded). Some clones in this sample may be carry-over from other donors' samples.

This chain's CDR3 is CASRKMTGTDTQYF. CDR3 DNA sequence: TGTGCCAGCAGGAAAATGACAGGGACAGATACGCAGTATTTT. This rearrangement joins TRBV28 to TRBJ2-3; 7 nucleotides line up with TRBD1. Germline CDR1 is MDHEN and CDR2 is SYDVKM. V lost 6 bases to trimming and J lost 3 bases; unmatched junction nucleotides: 6. The CDR3 is made up of 14 amino acids.